Presented here are 6 T cell receptor beta chains from one specimen sequenced in a study of monozygotic twins with inflammatory bowel disease (dated by TCRdb to between 2017 and 2020). Libraries were prepared through 5' RACE. TCRdb names Illumina HiSeq 2500 as the instrument used. Reads reprocessed by TCRdb are summarized as one entry per CDR3 protein sequence, and DNA is absent. The table held for this sample gives 400,000 to 500,000 distinct CDR3 sequences. Approximately 2.3% of the sample is taken by the ten largest. The sample taken for sequencing was blood. The receptors were gathered from a human donor with ulcerative colitis or Crohn's disease, or a healthy co-twin of an affected twin (not recorded which).

This chain joins TRBV27 and TRBJ2-3; TCRdb's assignment of TRBD1 cannot be checked, as there is no DNA. The CDR3 is made up of 17 amino acids. Germline loops: CDR1 MNHEY, CDR2 SMNVEV (reference sequence). The CDR3 protein is CASSFPTGTGRRDTQYF.

The CDR3 spells CASSLGQGALSTEALF. The V call is TRBV7-6, the J call TRBJ1-1; TCRdb's D call, TRBD1, is unchecked because there is no DNA. CDR1 SGHVS and CDR2 FNYEAQ come from the germline V gene. The CDR3 is made up of 16 amino acids.

The chain couples TRBV7-2 to TRBJ1-2; no DNA is available, so the TRBD1 call from TCRdb remains unchecked. CDR3 length: 13 amino acids. Germline V gene lookup returns CDR1 SGHTA and CDR2 FQGNSA. The CDR3 reads CASSLWGARGYTF.

J is TRBJ2-1 and V is TRBV7-3. The CDR3 has 13 residues. Germline CDR1 is SGHTA and CDR2 is FQGTGA. This CDR3 is CASSSYVGNEQFF.

The V gene is TRBV4-1, the J gene TRBJ2-5; the D gene TCRdb calls, TRBD2, cannot be checked with no DNA. The CDR3 extends over 16 amino acids. Germline loops: CDR1 MGHRA, CDR2 YSYEKL. CDR3 protein: CASSQDRGLASETQYF.

The chain joins TRBV27 to TRBJ2-7; TCRdb names TRBD1, which stays unverified in the absence of DNA. The length of the CDR3 is 15 residues. Germline V lookup: CDR1 MNHEY, CDR2 SMNVEV (reference sequence). The CDR3 sequence is CASSLGQSGWYEQYF.